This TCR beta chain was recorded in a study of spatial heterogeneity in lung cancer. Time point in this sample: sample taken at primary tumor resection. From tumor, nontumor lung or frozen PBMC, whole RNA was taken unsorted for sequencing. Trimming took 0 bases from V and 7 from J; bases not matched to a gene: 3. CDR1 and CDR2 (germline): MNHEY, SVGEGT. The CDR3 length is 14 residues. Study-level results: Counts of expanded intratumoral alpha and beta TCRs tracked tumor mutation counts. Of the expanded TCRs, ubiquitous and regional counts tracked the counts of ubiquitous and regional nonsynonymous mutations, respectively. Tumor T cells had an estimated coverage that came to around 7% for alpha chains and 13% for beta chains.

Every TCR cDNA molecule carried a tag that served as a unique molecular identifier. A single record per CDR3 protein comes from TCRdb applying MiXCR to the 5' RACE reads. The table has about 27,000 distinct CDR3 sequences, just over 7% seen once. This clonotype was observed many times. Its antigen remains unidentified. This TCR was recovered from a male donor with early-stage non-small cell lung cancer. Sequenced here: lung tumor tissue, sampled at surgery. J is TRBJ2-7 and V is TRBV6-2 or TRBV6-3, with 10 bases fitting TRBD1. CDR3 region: CASSYSGTGEEQYF. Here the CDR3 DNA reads TGTGCCAGCAGTTACTCGGGGACAGGGGAAGAGCAGTACTTC.